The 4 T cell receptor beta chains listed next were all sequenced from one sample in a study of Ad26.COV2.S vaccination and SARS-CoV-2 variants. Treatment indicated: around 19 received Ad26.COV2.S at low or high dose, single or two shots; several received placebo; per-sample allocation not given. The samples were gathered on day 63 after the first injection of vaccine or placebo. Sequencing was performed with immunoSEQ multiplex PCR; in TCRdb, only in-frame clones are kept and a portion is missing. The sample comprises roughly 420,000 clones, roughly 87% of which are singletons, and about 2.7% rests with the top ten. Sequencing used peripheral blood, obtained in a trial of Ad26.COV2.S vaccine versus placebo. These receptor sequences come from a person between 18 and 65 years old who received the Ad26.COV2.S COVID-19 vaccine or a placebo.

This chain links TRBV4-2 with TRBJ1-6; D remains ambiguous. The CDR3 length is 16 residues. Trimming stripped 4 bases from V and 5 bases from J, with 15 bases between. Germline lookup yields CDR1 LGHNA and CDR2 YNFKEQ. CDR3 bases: TGTGCCAGCAGCCTCAGGAGTAGTGCTAATAATTCACCCCTCCACTTT. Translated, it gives CASSLRSSANNSPLHF.

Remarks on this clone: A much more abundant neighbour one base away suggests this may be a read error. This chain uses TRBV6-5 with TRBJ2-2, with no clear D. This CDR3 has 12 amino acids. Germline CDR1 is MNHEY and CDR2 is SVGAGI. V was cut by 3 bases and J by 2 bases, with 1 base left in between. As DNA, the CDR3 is TGTGCCAGCAGTTATAACACCGGGGAGCTGTTTTTT. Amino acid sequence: CASSYNTGELFF.

The CDR3 bases are TGTGCCAGTAGTTTGGGACCCCAACAGCCCCAGCATTTT. This sequence encodes CASSLGPQQPQHF. The chain couples TRBV19 to TRBJ1-5; TRBD1 might be the D (5 bases). There are 13 residues in the CDR3. The V gene's germline CDR1 is LNHDA and CDR2 SQIVND (reference sequence). V was shortened by 5 bases and J by 7 bases, with 12 bases between the two germline ends.

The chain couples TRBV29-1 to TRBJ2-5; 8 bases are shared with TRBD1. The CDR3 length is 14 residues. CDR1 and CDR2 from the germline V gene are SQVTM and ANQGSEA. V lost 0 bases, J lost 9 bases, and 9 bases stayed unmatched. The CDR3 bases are TGCAGCGTTGAAGATCCCGGGACAGGTGAGCCCCAGTACTTC. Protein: CSVEDPGTGEPQYF.